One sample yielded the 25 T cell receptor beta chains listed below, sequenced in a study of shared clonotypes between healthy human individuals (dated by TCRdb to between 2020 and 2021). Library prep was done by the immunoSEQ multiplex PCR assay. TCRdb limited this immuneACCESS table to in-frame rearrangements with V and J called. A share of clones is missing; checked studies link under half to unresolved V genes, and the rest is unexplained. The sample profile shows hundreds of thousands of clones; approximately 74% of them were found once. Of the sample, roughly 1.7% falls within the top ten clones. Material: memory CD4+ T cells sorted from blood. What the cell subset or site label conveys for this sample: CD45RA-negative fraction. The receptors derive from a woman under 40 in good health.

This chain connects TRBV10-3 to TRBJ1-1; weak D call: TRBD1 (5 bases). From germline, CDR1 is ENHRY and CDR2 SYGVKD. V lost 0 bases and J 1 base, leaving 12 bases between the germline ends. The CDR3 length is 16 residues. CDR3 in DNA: TGTGCCATCAGTGAGTCGGTCGCAGGGAGGAACACTGAAGCTTTCTTT. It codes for CAISESVAGRNTEAFF.

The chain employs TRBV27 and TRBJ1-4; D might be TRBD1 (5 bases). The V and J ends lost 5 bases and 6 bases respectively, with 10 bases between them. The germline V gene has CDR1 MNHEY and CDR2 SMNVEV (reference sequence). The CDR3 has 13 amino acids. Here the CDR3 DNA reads TGTGCCAGCAGTCAGGGAAAGGATGAAAAACTGTTTTTT. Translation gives CASSQGKDEKLFF.

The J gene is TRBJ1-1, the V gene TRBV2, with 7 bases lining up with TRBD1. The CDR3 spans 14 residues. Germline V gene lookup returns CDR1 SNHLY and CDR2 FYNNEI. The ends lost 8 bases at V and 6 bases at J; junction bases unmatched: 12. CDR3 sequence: CASQDRVSLAEAFF. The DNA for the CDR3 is TGTGCCAGCCAAGACAGGGTATCTTTAGCTGAAGCTTTCTTT. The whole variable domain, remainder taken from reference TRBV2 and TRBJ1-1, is EPEVTQTPSHQVTQMGQEVILRCVPISNHLYFYWYRQILGQKVEFLVSFYNNEISEKSEIFDDQFSVERPDGSNFTLKIRSTKLEDSAMYFCASQDRVSLAEAFFGQGTRLTVV.

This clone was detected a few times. CDR3 nucleotides: TGCGCCAGCAGCGTGGGACAGCCGTACACTGAAGCTTTCTTT. Residues: CASSVGQPYTEAFF. The chain carries TRBV5-1 and TRBJ1-1, with TRBD1 matching over 7 bases. Germline CDR1 SGHRS, CDR2 YFSETQ. J lost 3 bases, V lost 4 bases, and 6 bases had no gene match. This CDR3 has 14 amino acids.

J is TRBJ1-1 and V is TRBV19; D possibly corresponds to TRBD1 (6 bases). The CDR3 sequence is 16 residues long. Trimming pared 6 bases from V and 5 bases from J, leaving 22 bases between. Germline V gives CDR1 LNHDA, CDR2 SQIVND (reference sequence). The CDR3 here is CASRPGQGYEVTEAFF. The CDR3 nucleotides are TGTGCCAGTAGGCCGGGACAAGGGTACGAGGTGACTGAAGCTTTCTTT.

CDR3 amino acids: CASTQGAGEQYF. The CDR3 DNA follows: TGTGCCAGCACCCAGGGGGCAGGAGAGCAGTACTTC. The chain recombines TRBV2 with TRBJ2-7, with 8 bases identical to TRBD1. Per germline, CDR1 SNHLY and CDR2 FYNNEI. The CDR3 covers 12 residues. J was trimmed by 7 bases and V by 7 bases; bases with no gene match: 6. The full variable domain, completed using reference TRBV2 and TRBJ2-7, is EPEVTQTPSHQVTQMGQEVILRCVPISNHLYFYWYRQILGQKVEFLVSFYNNEISEKSEIFDDQFSVERPDGSNFTLKIRSTKLEDSAMYFCASTQGAGEQYFGPGTRLTVT.

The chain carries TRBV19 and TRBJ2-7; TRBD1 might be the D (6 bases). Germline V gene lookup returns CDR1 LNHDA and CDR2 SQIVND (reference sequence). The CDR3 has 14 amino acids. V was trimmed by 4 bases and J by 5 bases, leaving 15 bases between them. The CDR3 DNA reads TGTGCCAGTAGTAATACCCCTCAGGGGAACGAGCAGTACTTC. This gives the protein CASSNTPQGNEQYF.

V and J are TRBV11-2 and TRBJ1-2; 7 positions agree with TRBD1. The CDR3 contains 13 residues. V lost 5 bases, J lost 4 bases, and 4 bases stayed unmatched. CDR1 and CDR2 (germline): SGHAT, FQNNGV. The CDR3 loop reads CASSPRQGYGYTF. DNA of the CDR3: TGTGCCAGCAGCCCCCGACAGGGCTATGGCTACACCTTC.

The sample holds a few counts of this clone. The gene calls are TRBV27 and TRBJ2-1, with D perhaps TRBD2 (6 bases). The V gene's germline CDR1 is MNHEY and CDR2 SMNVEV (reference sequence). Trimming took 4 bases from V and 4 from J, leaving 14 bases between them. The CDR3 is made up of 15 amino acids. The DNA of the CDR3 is TGTGCCAGCAGTTCCGGGAGTAACCTTTACAATGAGCAGTTCTTC. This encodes CASSSGSNLYNEQFF.

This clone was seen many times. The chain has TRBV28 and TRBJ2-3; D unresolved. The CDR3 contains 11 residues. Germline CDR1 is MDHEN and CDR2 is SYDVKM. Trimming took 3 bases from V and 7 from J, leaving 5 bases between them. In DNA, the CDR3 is TGTGCCAGCAGTTTGTGGTATACGCAGTATTTT. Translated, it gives CASSLWYTQYF.

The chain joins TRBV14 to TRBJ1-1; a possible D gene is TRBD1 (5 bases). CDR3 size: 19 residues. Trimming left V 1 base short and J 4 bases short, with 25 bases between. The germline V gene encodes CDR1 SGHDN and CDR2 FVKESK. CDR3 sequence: CASSQGVRGLGQRTTEAFF. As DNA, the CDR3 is TGTGCCAGCAGCCAAGGGGTGCGGGGCCTTGGACAACGAACCACTGAAGCTTTCTTT.

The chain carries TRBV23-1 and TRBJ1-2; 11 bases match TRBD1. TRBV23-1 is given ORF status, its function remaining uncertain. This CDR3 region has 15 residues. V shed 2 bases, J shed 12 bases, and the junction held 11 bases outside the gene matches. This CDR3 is CASSQGDRGVIGDTF. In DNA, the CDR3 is TGCGCCAGCAGTCAAGGGGACAGGGGGGTTATAGGGGACACCTTC.

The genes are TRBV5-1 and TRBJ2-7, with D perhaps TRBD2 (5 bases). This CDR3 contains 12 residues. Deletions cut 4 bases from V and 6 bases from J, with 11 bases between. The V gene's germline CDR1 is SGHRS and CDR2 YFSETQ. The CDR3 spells CASSREGLEQYF. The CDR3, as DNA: TGCGCCAGCAGCCGTGAGGGCCTCGAGCAGTACTTC.

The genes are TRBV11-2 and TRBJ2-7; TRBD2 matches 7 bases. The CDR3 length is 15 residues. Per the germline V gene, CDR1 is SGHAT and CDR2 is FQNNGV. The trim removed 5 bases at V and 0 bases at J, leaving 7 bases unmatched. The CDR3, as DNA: TGTGCCAGCAGCGTAGCTAGCGGAAGCTCCTACGAGCAGTACTTC. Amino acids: CASSVASGSSYEQYF. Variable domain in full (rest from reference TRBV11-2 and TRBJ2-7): EAGVAQSPRYKIIEKRQSVAFWCNPISGHATLYWYQQILGQGPKLLIQFQNNGVVDDSQLPKDRFSAERLKGVDSTLKIQPAKLEDSAVYLCASSVASGSSYEQYFGPGTRLTVT.

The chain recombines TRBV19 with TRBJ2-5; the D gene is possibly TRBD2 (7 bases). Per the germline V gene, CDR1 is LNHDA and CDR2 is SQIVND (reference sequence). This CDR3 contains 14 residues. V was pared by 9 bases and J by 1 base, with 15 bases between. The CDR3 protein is CASWGGAAQETQYF. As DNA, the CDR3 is TGTGCCAGCTGGGGGGGGGCGGCCCAAGAGACCCAGTACTTC.

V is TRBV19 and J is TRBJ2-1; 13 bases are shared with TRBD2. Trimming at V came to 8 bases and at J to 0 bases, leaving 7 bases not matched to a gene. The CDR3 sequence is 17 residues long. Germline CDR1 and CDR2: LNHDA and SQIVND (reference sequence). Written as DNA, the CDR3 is TGTGCCAGTGGGGGACTAGCGGGACTTGGCTCCTACAATGAGCAGTTCTTC. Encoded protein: CASGGLAGLGSYNEQFF. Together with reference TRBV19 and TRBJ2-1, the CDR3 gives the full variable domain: DGGITQSPKYLFRKEGQNVTLSCEQNLNHDAMYWYRQDPGQGLRLIYYSQIVNDFQKGDIAEGYSVSREKKESFPLTVTSAQKNPTAFYLCASGGLAGLGSYNEQFFGPGTRLTVL.

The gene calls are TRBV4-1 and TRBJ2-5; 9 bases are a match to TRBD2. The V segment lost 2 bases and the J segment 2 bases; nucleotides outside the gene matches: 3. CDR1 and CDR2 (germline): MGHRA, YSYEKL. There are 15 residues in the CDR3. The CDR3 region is CASSQPGLAQETQYF. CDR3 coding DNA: TGCGCCAGCAGCCAACCGGGACTAGCACAAGAGACCCAGTACTTC.

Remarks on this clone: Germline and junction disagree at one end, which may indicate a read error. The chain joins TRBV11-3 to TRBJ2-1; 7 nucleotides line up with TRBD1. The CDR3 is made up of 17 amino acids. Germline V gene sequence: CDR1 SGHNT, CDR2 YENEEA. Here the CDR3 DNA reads TGTGCCAGCAGTTTAGGGGCAGGGGGTCGCTCCTACAATGAGCAGTTCTTC. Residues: CASSLGAGGRSYNEQFF. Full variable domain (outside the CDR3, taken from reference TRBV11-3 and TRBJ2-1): EAGVVQSPRYKIIEKKQPVAFWCNPISGHNTLYWYLQNLGQGPELLIRYENEEAVDDSQLPKDRFSAERLKGVDSTLKIQPAELGDSAVYLCASSLGAGGRSYNEQFFGPGTRLTVL.

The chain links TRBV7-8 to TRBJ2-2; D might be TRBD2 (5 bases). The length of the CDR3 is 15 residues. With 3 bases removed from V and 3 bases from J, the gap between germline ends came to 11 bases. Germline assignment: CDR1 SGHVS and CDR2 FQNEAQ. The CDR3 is CASSLTGSDTGELFF. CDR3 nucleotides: TGTGCCAGCAGCTTGACGGGGTCGGACACCGGGGAGCTGTTTTTT. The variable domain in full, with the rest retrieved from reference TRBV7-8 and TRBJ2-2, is GAGVSQSPRYKVAKRGQDVALRCDPISGHVSLFWYQQALGQGPEFLTYFQNEAQLDKSGLPSDRFFAERPEGSVSTLKIQRTQQEDSAVYLCASSLTGSDTGELFFGEGSRLTVL.

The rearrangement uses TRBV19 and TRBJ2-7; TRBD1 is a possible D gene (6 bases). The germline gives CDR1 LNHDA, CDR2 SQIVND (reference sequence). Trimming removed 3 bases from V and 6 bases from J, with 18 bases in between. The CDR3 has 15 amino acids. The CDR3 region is CASSIGGLGFFEQYF. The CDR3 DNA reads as TGTGCCAGTAGTATTGGGGGCTTAGGGTTTTTCGAGCAGTACTTC. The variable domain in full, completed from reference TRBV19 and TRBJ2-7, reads DGGITQSPKYLFRKEGQNVTLSCEQNLNHDAMYWYRQDPGQGLRLIYYSQIVNDFQKGDIAEGYSVSREKKESFPLTVTSAQKNPTAFYLCASSIGGLGFFEQYFGPGTRLTVT.

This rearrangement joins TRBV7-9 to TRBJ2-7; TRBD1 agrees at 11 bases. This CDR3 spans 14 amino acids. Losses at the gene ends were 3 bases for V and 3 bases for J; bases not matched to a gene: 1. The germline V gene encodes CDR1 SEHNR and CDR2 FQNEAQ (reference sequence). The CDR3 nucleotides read TGTGCCAGCAGCTTGGGACAGGGGGTCTACGAGCAGTACTTC. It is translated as CASSLGQGVYEQYF. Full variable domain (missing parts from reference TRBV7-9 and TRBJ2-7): DTGVSQNPRHKITKRGQNVTFRCDPISEHNRLYWYRQTLGQGPEFLTYFQNEAQLEKSRLLSDRFSAERPKGSFSTLEIQRTEQGDSAMYLCASSLGQGVYEQYFGPGTRLTVT.

CDR3 sequence (DNA): TGTGCCAGCAGGGCGGGACAGAGAGCCTACGAGCAGTACTTC. As protein: CASRAGQRAYEQYF. The V call is TRBV2, the J call TRBJ2-5; a weak D match, TRBD1 (7 bases). The assigned J gene may be wrong: the sequence end matches TRBJ2-7 better. This CDR3 spans 14 amino acids. Germline-derived CDR1 and CDR2 are SNHLY and FYNNEI.

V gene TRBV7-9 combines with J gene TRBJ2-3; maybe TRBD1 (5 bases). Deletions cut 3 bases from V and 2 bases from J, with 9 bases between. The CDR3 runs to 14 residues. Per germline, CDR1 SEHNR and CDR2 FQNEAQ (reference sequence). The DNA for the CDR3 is TGTGCCAGCAGCTTCTCGACAGTCACAGATACGCAGTATTTT. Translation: CASSFSTVTDTQYF.

DNA of the CDR3: TGTGCCAGCAGGACAGGGCGCTCCTACAATGAGCAGTTCTTC. Translated, it gives CASRTGRSYNEQFF. The genes are TRBV6-5 and TRBJ2-1, with TRBD1 matching over 7 bases. Germline V gives CDR1 MNHEY, CDR2 SVGAGI. This CDR3 is built from 14 residues. Trimming took 6 bases from V and 0 from J; bases not matched to a gene: 2.

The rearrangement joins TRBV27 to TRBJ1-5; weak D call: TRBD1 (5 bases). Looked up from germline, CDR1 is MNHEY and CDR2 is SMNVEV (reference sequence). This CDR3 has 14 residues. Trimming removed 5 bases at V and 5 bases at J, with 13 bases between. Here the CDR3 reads CASSPGRMDQPQHF. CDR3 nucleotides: TGTGCCAGCAGTCCGGGACGGATGGATCAGCCCCAGCATTTT.